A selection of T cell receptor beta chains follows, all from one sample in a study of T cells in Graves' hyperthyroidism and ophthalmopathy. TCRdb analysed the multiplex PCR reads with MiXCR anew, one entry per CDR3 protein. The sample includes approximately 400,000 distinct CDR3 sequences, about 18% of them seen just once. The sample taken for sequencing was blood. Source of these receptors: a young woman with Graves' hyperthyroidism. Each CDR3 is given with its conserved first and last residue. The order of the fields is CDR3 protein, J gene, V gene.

CDR3aa: CASSLGAQDNQPQHF; j_gene: TRBJ1-5; v_gene: TRBV27
CDR3aa: CASSLGQGVGTEAFF; j_gene: TRBJ1-1; v_gene: TRBV12-3/TRBV12-4
CDR3aa: CASSLTGMNYGYTF; j_gene: TRBJ1-2; v_gene: TRBV7-3
CDR3aa: CASRVSHRAGGDYGYTF; j_gene: TRBJ1-2; v_gene: TRBV28
CDR3aa: CSVHTPSNTGELFF; j_gene: TRBJ2-2; v_gene: TRBV29-1
CDR3aa: CSARDEEYSNQPQHF; j_gene: TRBJ1-5; v_gene: TRBV20-1
CDR3aa: CSAYPAKASNTGELFF; j_gene: TRBJ2-2; v_gene: TRBV20-1
CDR3aa: CASSHWDREETQYF; j_gene: TRBJ2-5; v_gene: TRBV11-1
CDR3aa: CASGHPLDRDRETQYF; j_gene: TRBJ2-5; v_gene: TRBV12-5
CDR3aa: CASRRDRSNYGYTF; j_gene: TRBJ1-2; v_gene: TRBV12-3/TRBV12-4
CDR3aa: CASSPMYEQYF; j_gene: TRBJ2-7; v_gene: TRBV7-9
CDR3aa: CASNVAGGLTGELFF; j_gene: TRBJ2-2; v_gene: TRBV12-3/TRBV12-4
CDR3aa: CASSQDTVGFRNTEAFF; j_gene: TRBJ1-1; v_gene: TRBV3-1
CDR3aa: CASSFSGNVDEQYF; j_gene: TRBJ2-7; v_gene: TRBV28
CDR3aa: CASRPVGGQTDTQYF; j_gene: TRBJ2-3; v_gene: TRBV6-4
CDR3aa: CASSPWTNSGANVLTF; j_gene: TRBJ2-6; v_gene: TRBV27